One sample yielded the 24 T cell receptor beta chains listed below, sequenced in a study of response to subunit inactivated influenza vaccine. TCRdb independently ran MiXCR on the RT-PCR reads; one entry per CDR3 protein. Of about 190,000 distinct CDR3 sequences in the sample, roughly 14% were seen once. Sequenced material: CD8+ T cells sorted from PBMCs, taken approximately 5 days after vaccination. These receptors were collected from a man in his fifties who received an inactivated influenza vaccine.

The chain couples TRBV20-1 to TRBJ2-5; 7 bases agree with TRBD1. This CDR3 is built from 16 residues. V was pared by 6 bases and J by 5 bases, with 18 bases of the junction left unmatched. Germline assignment: CDR1 DFQATT and CDR2 SNEGSKA (reference sequence). The CDR3 bases are TGCAGTGCCCGGAACGTAGGGGACAGCCTCCAGGAGACCCAGTACTTC. This codes for CSARNVGDSLQETQYF.

In this sample, this clonotype turned up a few times. The rearrangement joins TRBV6-1 to TRBJ2-2, with 8 nucleotides matching TRBD2. The CDR3 contains 15 residues. The ends lost 7 bases at V and 4 bases at J; junction bases unmatched: 8. Germline CDR1 and CDR2: MNHNS and SASEGT. CDR3 in amino acids: CASTATSATTGELFF. CDR3 nucleotide sequence: TGTGCCAGCACTGCGACTAGCGCGACCACCGGGGAGCTGTTTTTT.

This clonotype was seen many times. V gene TRBV7-9 combines with J gene TRBJ2-2; D gene ambiguous. The CDR3 totals 10 residues. The ends were cut back, 0 bases at V and 14 bases at J, with 4 bases in the middle. Germline V CDR1 and CDR2: SEHNR, FQNEAQ (reference sequence). Here the CDR3 reads CASSLAPLFF. The CDR3 DNA follows: TGTGCCAGCAGCTTAGCTCCACTGTTTTTT.

This clonotype has a handful of counts. The chain combines TRBV6-2 or TRBV6-3 with TRBJ2-1, with D perhaps matching TRBD1 (6 bases). The V gene lost 0 bases and the J gene lost 7 bases, with 16 bases spanning the gap. Germline assignment: CDR1 MNHEY and CDR2 SVGEGT. CDR3 length: 16 residues. The CDR3 coding sequence is TGTGCCAGCAGTTACTCGAGTTGGGGACAAAGGAATGAGCAGTTCTTC. It translates to CASSYSSWGQRNEQFF.

The genes are TRBV28 and TRBJ2-7; no reliable D call. Germline assignment: CDR1 MDHEN and CDR2 SYDVKM. The CDR3 length is 15 residues. V was cut by 2 bases and J by 0 bases, with 11 bases left in between. As DNA, the CDR3 is TGTGCCAGCAGTTTAAACTTTGTGGGCTCCTACGAGCAGTACTTC. This translates into CASSLNFVGSYEQYF.

This clonotype was counted only a few times. This chain links TRBV15 with TRBJ2-7, with 9 nucleotides matching TRBD1. The CDR3 loop spans 15 amino acids. Germline loops: CDR1 LNHNV, CDR2 YYDKDF (reference sequence). The junction had 2 bases not matched to a gene; V was cut back by 0 bases and J by 2 bases. In DNA form, the CDR3 reads TGTGCCACCAGCAGAGAAGGGACAGGGCCCTACGAGCAGTACTTC. Translation: CATSREGTGPYEQYF.

This clonotype was seen more than once but under ten times. V gene TRBV4-3 combines with J gene TRBJ2-7; D is perhaps TRBD1 or TRBD2 (5 bases each). Germline assignment: CDR1 LGHNA and CDR2 YSLEER. V shed 4 bases and J shed 2 bases, with 24 bases lying between them. The CDR3 runs 18 residues. The CDR3 nucleotides are TGCGCCAGCAGCCTCTTCCCCGGGACGGTCTCCCTCGCCTACGAGCAGTACTTC. This codes for CASSLFPGTVSLAYEQYF.

This clonotype was counted many times. This sequence joins TRBV5-1 and TRBJ2-7, with unresolved D. With 0 bases removed from V and 1 base from J, the gap between germline ends came to 11 bases. The CDR3 length is 15 residues. Germline V gives CDR1 SGHRS, CDR2 YFSETQ. The CDR3 coding sequence is TGCGCCAGCAGCTTGGGCCCGAAGGAGTCCTACGAGCAGTACTTC. Its protein product is CASSLGPKESYEQYF.

This clonotype has more than one count but fewer than ten. The chain employs TRBV11-1 and TRBJ2-7, with 9 bases matching TRBD1. The V gene end was trimmed by 0 bases and the J gene end by 2 bases; junction bases not matched to a gene: 11. The germline CDR1 and CDR2 sequences are SGHAT and FQDESV (reference sequence). The CDR3 has 18 residues. The CDR3 DNA reads TGTGCCAGCAGCTTAGCGTTTAATTGGGACAGGGTCCCCTACGAGCAGTACTTC. Its protein product is CASSLAFNWDRVPYEQYF.

This clonotype has only a few counts. The V and J genes are TRBV5-5 and TRBJ2-1; D gene ambiguous. V dropped 4 bases and J dropped 8 bases, with 19 bases sitting between them. CDR3 length equals 15 residues. Germline values: CDR1 SGHKS, CDR2 YYEKEE (reference sequence). CDR3 sequence: CASSLPVNVRHEQFF. Here the CDR3 DNA reads TGTGCCAGCAGCCTCCCTGTAAACGTCCGACATGAGCAGTTCTTC.

There are many counts of this clonotype. V gene TRBV7-9 combines with J gene TRBJ2-1; no firm D call. From germline, CDR1 is SEHNR and CDR2 FQNEAQ (reference sequence). V lost 1 base and J lost 0, with 7 bases in between. This CDR3 has 15 amino acids. In nucleotides, the CDR3 is TGTGCCAGCAGCTTAGGGGTTGGCTCCTACAATGAGCAGTTCTTC. Translating it yields CASSLGVGSYNEQFF.

The chain links TRBV5-6 to TRBJ2-3, with 10 positions matching TRBD2. V was pared by 0 bases and J by 2 bases, with 6 bases of the junction left unmatched. Looked up from germline, CDR1 is SGHDT and CDR2 is YYEEEE. The length of the CDR3 is 17 residues. The CDR3 sequence: CASSLAPGLAATDTQYF. Written as DNA, the CDR3 is TGTGCCAGCAGCTTGGCCCCAGGACTAGCGGCCACAGATACGCAGTATTTT. Full variable domain (remainder filled in from reference TRBV5-6 and TRBJ2-3): DAGVTQSPTHLIKTRGQQVTLRCSPKSGHDTVSWYQQALGQGPQFIFQYYEEEERQRGNFPDRFSGHQFPNYSSELNVNALLLGDSALYLCASSLAPGLAATDTQYFGPGTRLTVL.

The V call is TRBV30, the J call TRBJ1-1; D call uncertain. The CDR3 sequence is 14 residues long. From germline, CDR1 is GTSNPN and CDR2 SVGIG (reference sequence). The V gene lost 2 bases and the J gene lost 1 base, with 11 bases spanning the gap. This CDR3 is CAWSRPPSNTEAFF. The CDR3 DNA follows: TGTGCCTGGAGTCGTCCTCCCTCGAACACTGAAGCTTTCTTT.

In this sample, this clonotype turned up many times. An end of the junction does not agree with germline; a read error may underlie this. The V call is TRBV5-1, the J call TRBJ2-7, with D perhaps being TRBD1 or TRBD2 (6 bases each). Germline CDR1 and CDR2: SGHRS and YFSETQ. There are 12 residues in the CDR3. The CDR3 is CASRGDGYEQYF. CDR3 in DNA: TGTGCCAGTAGGGGGGACGGCTACGAGCAGTACTTC.

At least ten counts were recorded for this clonotype. The genes are TRBV6-1 and TRBJ2-7, with TRBD1 matching over 7 bases. The CDR3 spans 15 residues. Unmatched junction bases numbered 3, after V lost 1 base and J lost 0 bases. Germline assignment: CDR1 MNHNS and CDR2 SASEGT. CDR3 nucleotides: TGTGCCAGCAGTGAAGGGACAGGAAGCTCCTACGAGCAGTACTTC. It specifies CASSEGTGSSYEQYF.

For this clonotype: This clone may be a read error of a much larger clone one base away. The chain uses TRBV6-5 and TRBJ2-5; 10 bases match TRBD1. The junction had 3 bases not matched to a gene; V was cut back by 2 bases and J by 0 bases. The CDR3 length is 16 residues. Germline V gene sequence: CDR1 MNHEY, CDR2 SVGAGI. The CDR3 nucleotides are TGTGCCAGCAGTTACACGGACAGGGGGTACCAAGAGACCCAGTACTTC. Protein: CASSYTDRGYQETQYF.

The rearrangement joins TRBV7-2 to TRBJ2-7; 8 nucleotides agree with TRBD1. CDR1 and CDR2 from the germline V gene are SGHTA and FQGNSA. V lost 6 bases, J lost 3 bases, and 13 bases stayed unmatched. This CDR3 comprises 16 residues. CDR3 loop: CASSHSPGGVFYEQYF. The CDR3 DNA reads as TGTGCCAGCAGTCATAGCCCAGGGGGCGTTTTCTACGAGCAGTACTTC.

The chain links TRBV11-2 to TRBJ2-1; 13 nucleotides match TRBD2. This CDR3 has 18 residues. Trimming at V came to 2 bases and at J to 7 bases, leaving 11 bases not matched to a gene. Germline V CDR1 and CDR2: SGHAT, FQNNGV. CDR3 sequence (DNA): TGTGCCAGCAGCTTATTCGGGCTCGGGGGACTAGCGGGAAATGAGCAGTTCTTC. It codes for CASSLFGLGGLAGNEQFF.

The chain joins TRBV5-6 to TRBJ1-1, with 8 bases fitting TRBD1. Trimming removed 4 bases from V and 0 bases from J; junction bases left unmatched: 5. The CDR3 contains 15 residues. The germline CDR1 and CDR2 sequences are SGHDT and YYEEEE. The CDR3 DNA sequence: TGTGCCAGCAGCCCCTGGACAGGGCTGAACACTGAAGCTTTCTTT. Amino acid sequence: CASSPWTGLNTEAFF.

This clonotype was seen at least ten times. The chain has TRBV29-1 and TRBJ2-1, with TRBD2 matching over 12 bases. The CDR3 covers 16 residues. V was clipped by 4 bases and J by 6 bases; unmatched bases: 10. Looked up from germline, CDR1 is SQVTM and CDR2 is ANQGSEA. The CDR3 DNA reads as TGCAGCGTTGGGGACCTAGCGGGAGGGACTCGCAATGAGCAGTTCTTC. Encoded protein: CSVGDLAGGTRNEQFF.

The chain carries TRBV20-1 and TRBJ1-6, with a tentative D call TRBD1 (5 bases). Germline V gene lookup returns CDR1 DFQATT and CDR2 SNEGSKA (reference sequence). V was cut by 3 bases and J by 7 bases, with 13 bases left in between. The CDR3 has 14 residues. The CDR3 protein is CSASISTANSPLHF. Written as DNA, the CDR3 is TGCAGTGCTAGTATATCGACAGCGAATTCACCCCTCCACTTT.

There are a few counts of this clonotype. The chain combines TRBV12-3 or TRBV12-4 with TRBJ2-2; perhaps TRBD2 as D (6 bases). V was cut by 7 bases and J by 9 bases, with 12 bases left in between. The CDR3 is 12 amino acids. The CDR3 here is CASTAGSRELFF. CDR3 coding DNA: TGTGCCAGCACCGCCGGGAGTCGGGAGCTGTTTTTT.

This clonotype was seen at least ten times. The chain combines TRBV29-1 with TRBJ2-5; a weak D match, TRBD2 (8 bases). CDR1 is SQVTM and CDR2 is ANQGSEA in the germline V gene. Trimming took off 0 bases at V and 2 bases at J, with 19 bases between the two ends. The CDR3 runs 17 residues. The CDR3 bases are TGCAGCGTTGAAGAAACTCTCGGGAGGGGGCTTCAAGAGACCCAGTACTTC. Protein product: CSVEETLGRGLQETQYF.

V is TRBV7-9 and J is TRBJ1-1; D gene uncertain. The germline V gene encodes CDR1 SEHNR and CDR2 FQNEAQ (reference sequence). The CDR3 sequence is 12 residues long. Trimming stripped 0 bases from V and 4 bases from J, with 3 bases between. The CDR3 loop is CASSLAPTEAFF. CDR3 coding DNA: TGTGCCAGCAGCTTAGCGCCCACTGAAGCTTTCTTT.